What follows are 6 T cell receptor beta chains derived from one specimen sequenced in a study of blood T cell repertoires in COVID-19. This table comes from immunoSEQ multiplex PCR, and its TCRdb copy is limited to in-frame clones, with some not included. The repertoire holds 250,000 to 350,000 clones, with more than 70% as singletons. Sequencing used peripheral blood. These receptors were obtained from a man in his late teens or twenties who had recovered from COVID-19.

The J gene is TRBJ1-1, the V gene TRBV4-1; TRBD1 might be the D (6 bases). Per the germline V gene, CDR1 is MGHRA and CDR2 is YSYEKL. The CDR3 length is 17 residues. Trimming shortened V by 0 bases and J by 0 bases, and 14 bases separated the two germline ends. Written as DNA, the CDR3 is TGCGCCAGCAGCCAAGATTGGAGTACAGGGATGAACACTGAAGCTTTCTTT. Residues: CASSQDWSTGMNTEAFF.

The chain joins TRBV29-1 to TRBJ2-7; 12 bases are shared with TRBD2. With 3 bases clipped from V and 5 bases from J, the junction kept 5 bases outside the gene matches. The CDR3 contains 14 residues. CDR1 and CDR2 from the germline V gene are SQVTM and ANQGSEA. The CDR3 protein is CSVDIGLAGNEQYF. The CDR3 DNA is TGCAGCGTTGATATTGGACTAGCGGGAAACGAGCAGTACTTC.

The chain uses TRBV2 and TRBJ2-7; 7 bases are a match to TRBD2. The CDR3 is 15 residues long. CDR1 and CDR2 from the germline V gene are SNHLY and FYNNEI. The V gene end was trimmed by 8 bases and the J gene end by 3 bases; junction bases not matched to a gene: 13. Written as DNA, the CDR3 is TGTGCCAGCGGAGGGAGGGAGGCCACACGCTACGAGCAGTACTTC. Translating gives CASGGREATRYEQYF. The full variable domain, rest sourced from reference TRBV2 and TRBJ2-7, is EPEVTQTPSHQVTQMGQEVILRCVPISNHLYFYWYRQILGQKVEFLVSFYNNEISEKSEIFDDQFSVERPDGSNFTLKIRSTKLEDSAMYFCASGGREATRYEQYFGPGTRLTVT.

The table lists this clone with a few counts. The genes are TRBV7-9 and TRBJ2-2, with a weak D call TRBD1 (6 bases). CDR3 length: 17 amino acids. Looked up from germline, CDR1 is SEHNR and CDR2 is FQNEAQ (reference sequence). The V end was cut by 6 bases, the J end by 2 bases, with 19 bases between. CDR3 residues: CASSFSIGTSNTGELFF. In nucleotides, the CDR3 is TGTGCCAGCAGTTTCTCGATCGGGACATCTAACACCGGGGAGCTGTTTTTT.

The chain is built from TRBV21-1 and TRBJ1-5; the table's D call, TRBD1, has no DNA check behind it. TRBV21-1 is tagged as a pseudogene. The CDR3 runs to 15 residues. The CDR3 protein is CASSTGTGYHQPQHF. In DNA, the CDR3 is TGTGCCAGCAGTACCGGGACAGGGTATCATCAGCCCCAGCATTTT.

This chain connects TRBV10-1 to TRBJ2-1; TRBD2 matches 14 bases. The junction had 3 bases not matched to a gene; V was cut back by 3 bases and J by 8 bases. There are 15 residues in the CDR3. Germline V gene lookup returns CDR1 WNHNN and CDR2 SYGVQD (reference sequence). The CDR3 coding sequence is TGCGCCAGCAGTGAAGGGACTAGCGGGAGACATGAGCAGTTCTTC. This encodes CASSEGTSGRHEQFF.